The present T cell receptor (beta chain) was sequenced within a study of blood T cell repertoires in COVID-19. Overall study context: The United States, Italy and Spain supplied acute and convalescent COVID-19 samples. PBMCs, B-cell-depleted T cells, or T cells provided the cDNA or gDNA that made up the material.

Original handling: Counts of nucleated cells, estimated from reference gene primer amplification, were obtained. The protocol was immunoSEQ multiplex PCR, while the TCRdb copy is restricted to in-frame clones and leaves out a portion. For V, J and clone size, that table is used; D and trimming come from the DNA. The repertoire includes about 220,000 clones, 84% of them detected once, and nearly 20% sits in the top ten. V shed 2 bases and J shed 0 bases, with 8 bases lying between them. The CDR3 has 15 amino acids. Germline CDR1 reads MDHEN; CDR2 reads SYDVKM. The specimen was peripheral blood. The gene calls are TRBV28 and TRBJ1-5, with D unclear. The TCR originated in a man aged 25 to 40 with active or convalescent COVID-19. The DNA of the CDR3 is TGTGCCAGCAGTTTAGGGAGTTATAGCAATCAGCCCCAGCATTTT. Translating it yields CASSLGSYSNQPQHF.